Listed here are 24 T cell receptor beta chains from one sample, sequenced in a study of T cell changes during pregnancy in multiple sclerosis. TCRdb's copy holds only in-frame clones and misses some; the assay was immunoSEQ multiplex PCR. The table records 90,000 or so clones, about 94% of them present only once. The input for sequencing was peripheral blood, taken after pregnancy. Receptors originate from a female donor in good health, enrolled as a control in a pregnancy study.

This rearrangement joins TRBV30 to TRBJ1-4; D perhaps matches TRBD1 (6 bases). Trimming left V 4 bases short and J 8 bases short, with 14 bases between. This CDR3 is built from 13 residues. Germline V lookup: CDR1 GTSNPN, CDR2 SVGIG (reference sequence). CDR3 region: CAWTDRIGEKLFF. In nucleotides, the CDR3 is TGTGCCTGGACCGACAGGATCGGGGAAAAACTGTTTTTT.

This chain joins TRBV5-1 and TRBJ1-5; 7 bases are shared with TRBD1. The germline V gene encodes CDR1 SGHRS and CDR2 YFSETQ. The CDR3 has 17 amino acids. J was trimmed by 0 bases and V by 0 bases; bases with no gene match: 6. The CDR3 nucleotides are TGCGCCAGCAGCTTGGTGGGGACAGATGTTAGCAATCAGCCCCAGCATTTT. Residues: CASSLVGTDVSNQPQHF.

The rearrangement links TRBV10-3 to TRBJ2-7, with 7 bases aligning to TRBD1. Trimming at V came to 6 bases and at J to 4 bases, leaving 9 bases not matched to a gene. This CDR3 is 14 amino acids long. Germline CDR1 is ENHRY and CDR2 is SYGVKD. The CDR3 sequence is CAIRDRLGLYEQYF. The CDR3 nucleotides are TGTGCCATCAGGGACAGGTTAGGTCTGTACGAGCAGTACTTC.

This clone was counted a single time. The V call is TRBV6-1, the J call TRBJ2-1; 14 positions agree with TRBD2. Trimming cost V 10 bases and J 6 bases; bases outside gene matches: 2. The CDR3 is made up of 13 amino acids. Germline CDR1 reads MNHNS; CDR2 reads SASEGT. CDR3 protein: CATTSGRANEQFF. In DNA, the CDR3 is TGTGCCACGACTAGCGGGAGGGCCAATGAGCAGTTCTTC.

The chain carries TRBV5-5 and TRBJ2-5, with 8 bases matching TRBD2. The CDR3 loop spans 17 amino acids. The V gene's germline CDR1 is SGHKS and CDR2 YYEKEE (reference sequence). V lost 0 bases and J lost 0; bases outside the gene matches: 7. CDR3 in DNA: TGTGCCAGCAGCTTGGGGGGTAGCGGGAACAACCAAGAGACCCAGTACTTC. Translating gives CASSLGGSGNNQETQYF. Full variable domain (rest looked up from reference TRBV5-5 and TRBJ2-5): DAGVTQSPTHLIKTRGQQVTLRCSPISGHKSVSWYQQVLGQGPQFIFQYYEKEERGRGNFPDRFSARQFPNYSSELNVNALLLGDSALYLCASSLGGSGNNQETQYFGPGTRLLVL.

V usage is TRBV28 and J usage is TRBJ1-2; TRBD1 matches at 10 bases. The germline CDR1 and CDR2 sequences are MDHEN and SYDVKM. There are 16 residues in the CDR3. J was trimmed by 6 bases and V by 5 bases; bases with no gene match: 12. The CDR3 here is CASSPDLTGGIDGYTF. The CDR3 region has the DNA TGTGCCAGCAGTCCGGATTTGACAGGGGGCATTGATGGCTACACCTTC.

This clone was counted a single time. The chain is built from TRBV5-1 and TRBJ2-1; 9 nucleotides agree with TRBD2. CDR3 length: 15 residues. In germline, CDR1 is SGHRS, CDR2 YFSETQ. Germline trimming cut 3 bases from V and 1 base from J; bases unmatched to any gene: 2. CDR3 residues: CASSSGLASYNEQFF. The CDR3 DNA reads as TGCGCCAGCAGCTCCGGACTAGCGTCCTACAATGAGCAGTTCTTC.

The chain is built from TRBV5-4 and TRBJ2-1; D may be TRBD2 (7 bases). From germline, CDR1 is SGHNT and CDR2 YYREEE (reference sequence). This CDR3 is 14 amino acids long. The V gene lost 4 bases and the J gene lost 6 bases, with 14 bases spanning the gap. The DNA for the CDR3 is TGTGCCAGCAGCCCCCGGGGGGCCGGCAATGAGCAGTTCTTC. Its translation is CASSPRGAGNEQFF.

The chain employs TRBV27 and TRBJ1-1; 7 bases are a match to TRBD1. The CDR3 is made up of 17 amino acids. V shed 6 bases and J 11 bases; nucleotides not matched to a gene: 24. From germline, CDR1 is MNHEY and CDR2 SMNVEV (reference sequence). CDR3 in DNA: TGTGCCAGCAGCCGAAAACTATCACAGGGGAGAGAGCGGAAGGCTTTCTTT. It yields the protein CASSRKLSQGRERKAFF.

The V call is TRBV28, the J call TRBJ2-5, with TRBD2 identical over 12 bases. Trimming at V came to 4 bases and at J to 5 bases, leaving 8 bases not matched to a gene. Germline values: CDR1 MDHEN, CDR2 SYDVKM. CDR3 length: 16 residues. The CDR3, as DNA: TGTGCCAGCAGTTCCGTCCGACTAGCGGGAGTGGAGACCCAGTACTTC. Its protein is CASSSVRLAGVETQYF.

The genes are TRBV5-4 and TRBJ1-4, with TRBD1 matching over 7 bases. Germline V lookup: CDR1 SGHNT, CDR2 YYREEE (reference sequence). The CDR3 has 15 amino acids. Trimming at V came to 0 bases and at J to 10 bases, leaving 9 bases not matched to a gene. The CDR3 bases are TGTGCCAGCAGCTTGGCAGGGCAGGGGGGAGTAAAACTGTTTTTT. It specifies CASSLAGQGGVKLFF.

The chain carries TRBV2 and TRBJ2-1, with D possibly matching TRBD2 (5 bases). CDR1 is SNHLY and CDR2 is FYNNEI in the germline V gene. V lost 7 bases, J lost 5 bases, and 15 bases lay in between. The CDR3 loop spans 14 amino acids. The chain's CDR3 is CASNERVSDNEQFF. The DNA for the CDR3 is TGTGCCAGCAATGAGAGGGTGAGCGACAATGAGCAGTTCTTC.

This chain connects TRBV7-2 to TRBJ2-7, with D hard to call. CDR1 and CDR2 from the germline V gene are SGHTA and FQGNSA. The ends were cut back, 1 base at V and 2 bases at J, with 9 bases in the middle. The length of the CDR3 is 14 residues. The CDR3 DNA sequence: TGTGCCAGCAGCTTAGGAAGCCCCCCCTACGAGCAGTACTTC. This gives the protein CASSLGSPPYEQYF.

This clone was counted a few times. The V and J genes are TRBV7-9 and TRBJ2-4; TRBD2 is a possible D gene (6 bases). In germline, CDR1 is SEHNR, CDR2 FQNEAQ (reference sequence). This CDR3 comprises 11 residues. Trimming left V 5 bases short and J 14 bases short, with 13 bases between. CDR3 loop: CASSTGLREYF. The CDR3 DNA reads TGTGCCAGCAGCACGGGACTCCGGGAGTACTTC.

This rearrangement joins TRBV28 to TRBJ2-7; 10 nucleotides agree with TRBD2. Germline CDR1 is MDHEN and CDR2 is SYDVKM. The length of the CDR3 is 17 residues. Unmatched junction bases numbered 11, after V lost 2 bases and J lost 4 bases. This chain's CDR3 is CASSLARLAGVPYEQYF. CDR3 bases: TGTGCCAGCAGTTTAGCTAGACTAGCGGGCGTACCTTACGAGCAGTACTTC.

The gene calls are TRBV2 and TRBJ2-1; 12 bases fit TRBD2. The CDR3 runs 14 residues. J lost 5 bases, V lost 7 bases, and 3 bases had no gene match. From germline, CDR1 is SNHLY and CDR2 FYNNEI. Here the CDR3 reads CASTSGRANNEQFF. CDR3 sequence (DNA): TGTGCCAGCACTAGCGGGAGGGCCAACAATGAGCAGTTCTTC.

A remark on this clone: Other DNA sequences within the sample encode an identical CDR3. The chain uses TRBV5-1 and TRBJ2-3; tentative D call: TRBD2 (5 bases). V lost 0 bases, J lost 0 bases, and 5 bases lay in between. Germline lookup yields CDR1 SGHRS and CDR2 YFSETQ. This CDR3 is 14 amino acids long. The CDR3: CASSLAGSTDTQYF. Here the CDR3 DNA reads TGCGCCAGCAGCTTGGCGGGGAGCACAGATACGCAGTATTTT.

DNA of the CDR3: TGTGCCAGCAGTTCGGAGGGTCCTAAGGGAGGCACTGAAGCTTTCTTT. Amino acid sequence: CASSSEGPKGGTEAFF. The chain joins TRBV27 to TRBJ1-1; D uncertain. Trimming removed 4 bases at V and 4 bases at J, with 19 bases between. Germline CDR1 is MNHEY and CDR2 is SMNVEV (reference sequence). CDR3 length: 16 amino acids.

The rearrangement joins TRBV5-6 to TRBJ1-1, with TRBD1 matching 11 bases. The germline CDR1 and CDR2 sequences are SGHDT and YYEEEE. CDR3 length: 15 residues. The junction had 9 bases not matched to a gene; V was cut back by 6 bases and J by 5 bases. The CDR3 loop is CASTGDRGRSTEAFF. The CDR3 nucleotides are TGTGCCAGCACCGGGGACAGGGGGAGGAGTACTGAAGCTTTCTTT.

A note on this clone: The sample contains more than one DNA sequence encoding this CDR3. The rearrangement links TRBV27 to TRBJ1-5; no firm D call. V gave up 0 bases and J gave up 4 bases, with 10 bases separating them. CDR3 size: 15 residues. Germline CDR1 and CDR2: MNHEY and SMNVEV (reference sequence). Here the CDR3 DNA reads TGTGCCAGCAGTTTATCTTGGTCGGGGAATCAGCCCCAGCATTTT. It translates to CASSLSWSGNQPQHF.

J is TRBJ2-3 and V is TRBV4-2; D unresolved. V dropped 0 bases and J dropped 0 bases, with 10 bases sitting between them. The CDR3 is 16 amino acids. Per the germline V gene, CDR1 is LGHNA and CDR2 is YNFKEQ. The CDR3 region has the DNA TGTGCCAGCAGCCAAGATTGGGCAGCTAGCACAGATACGCAGTATTTT. This sequence encodes CASSQDWAASTDTQYF.

The CDR3, as DNA: TGTGCCAGCAGTTTACCCATAAACTCAGGGCGAGGCTACACCTTC. It is translated as CASSLPINSGRGYTF. The chain has TRBV27 and TRBJ1-2; TRBD1 might be the D (5 bases). V was cut by 2 bases and J by 8 bases, with 18 bases left in between. The CDR3 is made up of 15 amino acids. The germline V gene has CDR1 MNHEY and CDR2 SMNVEV (reference sequence).

This chain connects TRBV6-5 to TRBJ1-1; no definite D call. Germline lookup yields CDR1 MNHEY and CDR2 SVGAGI. Trimming left V 0 bases short and J 5 bases short, with 16 bases between. The CDR3 consists of 16 residues. The CDR3 sequence: CASSYSGVGLYTEAFF. CDR3 DNA: TGTGCCAGCAGTTACTCCGGGGTTGGGTTGTATACTGAAGCTTTCTTT.

The chain recombines TRBV2 with TRBJ2-7; TRBD1 matches 7 bases. CDR1 is SNHLY, CDR2 FYNNEI, per germline. The CDR3 totals 15 residues. The junction had 5 bases not matched to a gene; V was cut back by 2 bases and J by 1 base. The CDR3 here is CASSETTGRSYEQYF. The DNA for the CDR3 is TGTGCCAGCAGTGAAACGACAGGGAGATCCTACGAGCAGTACTTC.